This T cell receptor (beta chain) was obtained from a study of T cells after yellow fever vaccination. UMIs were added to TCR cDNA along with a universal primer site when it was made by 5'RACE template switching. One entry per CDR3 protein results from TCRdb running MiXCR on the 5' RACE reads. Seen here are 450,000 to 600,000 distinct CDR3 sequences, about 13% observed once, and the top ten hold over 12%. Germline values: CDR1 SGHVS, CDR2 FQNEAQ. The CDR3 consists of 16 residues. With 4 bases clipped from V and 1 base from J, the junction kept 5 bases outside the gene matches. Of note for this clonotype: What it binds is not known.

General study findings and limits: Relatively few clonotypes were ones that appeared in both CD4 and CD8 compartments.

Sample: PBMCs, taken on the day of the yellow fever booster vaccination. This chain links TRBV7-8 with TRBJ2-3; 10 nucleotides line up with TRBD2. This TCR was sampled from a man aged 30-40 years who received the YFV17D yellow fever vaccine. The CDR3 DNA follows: TGTGCCAGCAGCTACACTAGCGGGGCACGCACAGATACGCAGTATTTT. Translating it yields CASSYTSGARTDTQYF. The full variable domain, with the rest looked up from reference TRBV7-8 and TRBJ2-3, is GAGVSQSPRYKVAKRGQDVALRCDPISGHVSLFWYQQALGQGPEFLTYFQNEAQLDKSGLPSDRFFAERPEGSVSTLKIQRTQQEDSAVYLCASSYTSGARTDTQYFGPGTRLTVL.